This T cell receptor (beta chain) is drawn from a study of T cells in localized non-small cell lung cancer. Study-wide results and limits: When the top 100 tumor clones were examined, a median approximately 59 of them also appeared in the adjacent lung, which was paired and uninvolved. Longer overall survival associated with higher blood T cell density; shorter survival with higher adjacent-lung clonality. Uninvolved nearby lung showed the greatest T cell clonality, exceeding that found in tumor.

Here immunoSEQ multiplex PCR was the method, and the copy in TCRdb shows in-frame clones only, minus some. This table has approximately 5,200 clones, under 45% appearing once. The CDR3 has 16 amino acids. Trimming pared 2 bases from V and 1 base from J, leaving 13 bases between. Germline V gives CDR1 MNHGY, CDR2 SAAAGT. This clone was counted between two and nine times. No antigen is known for it. The chain joins TRBV6-8 to TRBJ2-3; perhaps TRBD2 as D (6 bases). The TCR originated in a man aged 40 to 70 with stage I lung adenocarcinoma. Material: lung tumor tissue, obtained before any cancer treatment. The CDR3 DNA follows: TGTGCCAGCAGTTACATCCGGGGGAGTCGCACAGATACGCAGTATTTT. Its translation is CASSYIRGSRTDTQYF.